Following are 18 T cell receptor beta chains from one sample sequenced in a study of blood T cell repertoires in COVID-19. Here immunoSEQ multiplex PCR was the method, and the copy in TCRdb shows in-frame clones only, minus some. The table has roughly 100,000 clones, roughly 80% seen once. The sample taken for sequencing was peripheral blood. The receptors here all came from a man between 60 and 70 years old with active or convalescent COVID-19.

The chain couples TRBV11-1 to TRBJ1-1; unclear D gene. This CDR3 contains 15 residues. Germline CDR1 and CDR2: SGHAT and FQDESV (reference sequence). The V and J ends lost 2 bases and 0 bases respectively, with 10 bases between them. CDR3 loop: CASSLPPGMNTEAFF. The CDR3 bases are TGTGCCAGCAGCTTACCTCCAGGTATGAACACTGAAGCTTTCTTT.

J is TRBJ2-7 and V is TRBV19, with TRBD2 matching 13 bases. The germline CDR1 and CDR2 sequences are LNHDA and SQIVND (reference sequence). The CDR3 is 17 amino acids. With 1 base clipped from V and 5 bases from J, the junction kept 8 bases outside the gene matches. This CDR3 reads CASSIVGTSGDGDEQYV. The CDR3 DNA follows: TGTGCCAGTAGTATAGTTGGGACTAGCGGGGACGGAGACGAGCAGTACGTC.

The rearrangement links TRBV6-6 to TRBJ1-3; no clear D. Germline V lookup: CDR1 MNHNY, CDR2 SVGAGI (reference sequence). The CDR3 has 14 amino acids. The ends were cut back, 10 bases at V and 1 base at J, with 14 bases in the middle. The CDR3 is CATLKPISGNTIYF. The CDR3, as DNA: TGTGCCACCCTCAAGCCGATTTCTGGAAACACCATATATTTT.

V is TRBV6-6 and J is TRBJ2-5; 11 nucleotides line up with TRBD2. Germline values: CDR1 MNHNY, CDR2 SVGAGI (reference sequence). The V gene end was trimmed by 7 bases and the J gene end by 5 bases; junction bases not matched to a gene: 9. The CDR3 runs 15 residues. The CDR3 loop is CASKPTSGRAETQYF. The CDR3 nucleotides are TGTGCCAGCAAACCCACTAGCGGGAGAGCGGAGACCCAGTACTTC.

Details on this clone: Compared with germline, one end of the junction differs, possibly owing to a read error. At the DNA level, this CDR3 is encoded by other sequences in the same sample as well. The chain recombines TRBV4-3 with TRBJ2-3; 8 bases fit TRBD1. The CDR3 totals 17 residues. CDR1 and CDR2 (germline): LGHNA, YSLEER. CDR3 loop: CASSQASQGVNTDTQYF. For the CDR3, the DNA is TGCGCCAGCAGTCAAGCCTCACAGGGGGTAAACACAGATACGCAGTATTTT.

The V gene is TRBV6-5, the J gene TRBJ1-2; D is undetermined. V was cut by 0 bases and J by 2 bases, with 10 bases left in between. Germline CDR1 reads MNHEY; CDR2 reads SVGAGI. This CDR3 contains 15 residues. The CDR3 reads CASSYSAGLNYGYTF. The CDR3 bases are TGTGCCAGCAGTTACTCCGCAGGATTAAACTATGGCTACACCTTC.

The chain combines TRBV5-1 with TRBJ2-3; 8 bases line up with TRBD2. Trimming took 8 bases from V and 2 from J; bases not matched to a gene: 13. Germline CDR1 reads SGHRS; CDR2 reads YFSETQ. The CDR3 spans 16 residues. The CDR3 DNA is TGCGCCAGTACCCGGGAGGGTAGCGGTTACACAGATACGCAGTATTTT. Translated, it gives CASTREGSGYTDTQYF.

Many counts were recorded for this clone. The genes are TRBV6-6 and TRBJ2-5, with 11 positions matching TRBD2. The CDR3 has 15 residues. V shed 4 bases, J shed 4 bases, and the junction held 5 bases outside the gene matches. CDR1 MNHNY and CDR2 SVGAGI come from the germline V gene (reference sequence). The CDR3 loop is CASSLTSGSSETQYF. The CDR3, as DNA: TGTGCCAGCAGTTTAACTAGCGGGAGTTCAGAGACCCAGTACTTC.

The V and J genes are TRBV7-8 and TRBJ2-3, with D maybe TRBD2 (7 bases). V was clipped by 8 bases and J by 3 bases, with 21 bases between them. The CDR3 is made up of 16 amino acids. CDR1 is SGHVS and CDR2 is FQNEAQ in the germline V gene. The CDR3, as DNA: TGTGCCAGCTTTCAAGGGGGGGGTCGGAAGACAGATACGCAGTATTTT. The encoded protein is CASFQGGGRKTDTQYF.

The rearrangement joins TRBV7-9 to TRBJ2-3; D is possibly TRBD1 (5 bases). Germline CDR1 reads SEHNR; CDR2 reads FQNEAQ (reference sequence). This CDR3 spans 16 amino acids. V lost 5 bases and J lost 0, with 15 bases in between. The CDR3 spells CASSPVNGHSTDTQYF. The CDR3 bases are TGTGCCAGCAGCCCAGTGAATGGACACAGCACAGATACGCAGTATTTT.

The genes are TRBV19 and TRBJ2-3, with TRBD2 as a possible D gene (6 bases). CDR1 is LNHDA and CDR2 is SQIVND in the germline V gene (reference sequence). The V gene lost 6 bases and the J gene lost 6 bases, with 16 bases spanning the gap. The CDR3 runs 14 residues. The CDR3: CASRSDGRVDTQYF. CDR3 DNA sequence: TGTGCCAGTAGATCTGACGGGAGAGTGGATACGCAGTATTTT. Full variable domain (outside the CDR3, taken from reference TRBV19 and TRBJ2-3): DGGITQSPKYLFRKEGQNVTLSCEQNLNHDAMYWYRQDPGQGLRLIYYSQIVNDFQKGDIAEGYSVSREKKESFPLTVTSAQKNPTAFYLCASRSDGRVDTQYFGPGTRLTVL.

The rearrangement uses TRBV9 and TRBJ2-6; 12 bases fit TRBD1. The germline V gene encodes CDR1 SGDLS and CDR2 YYNGEE. Trimming removed 3 bases from V and 12 bases from J; junction bases left unmatched: 16. The CDR3 covers 18 residues. The CDR3 protein is CASSERGGFGTGGSVLTF. The CDR3 DNA is TGTGCCAGCAGCGAGCGGGGTGGCTTCGGGACAGGGGGCTCCGTCCTGACTTTC.

This clone was seen just once. This sequence joins TRBV5-4 and TRBJ2-3; the match to TRBD1 covers 8 bases. CDR3 size: 13 residues. CDR1 is SGHNT, CDR2 YYREEE, per germline (reference sequence). The trim removed 9 bases at V and 0 bases at J, leaving 3 bases unmatched. CDR3 DNA sequence: TGTGCCACCAGGACAGGGAGCACAGATACGCAGTATTTT. Protein: CATRTGSTDTQYF.

This clone occurred once. The V call is TRBV30, the J call TRBJ1-4; 8 bases match TRBD1. Trimming removed 4 bases from V and 7 bases from J; junction bases left unmatched: 8. Germline CDR1 GTSNPN, CDR2 SVGIG (reference sequence). CDR3 length equals 14 residues. The CDR3 is CAWKRQGPTEKLFF. The CDR3 nucleotides are TGTGCCTGGAAGCGACAGGGGCCGACTGAAAAACTGTTTTTT.

The chain recombines TRBV28 with TRBJ1-5; 8 bases match TRBD1. With V trimmed by 6 bases and J by 3 bases, 10 bases remained unmatched. CDR1 and CDR2 from the germline V gene are MDHEN and SYDVKM. This CDR3 spans 16 amino acids. CDR3 sequence (DNA): TGTGCCAGCAGATCCCCCCGGACAGGGAACAATCAGCCCCAGCATTTT. Protein: CASRSPRTGNNQPQHF.

The chain recombines TRBV5-1 with TRBJ2-2, with 9 positions matching TRBD1. Trimming removed 4 bases from V and 4 bases from J; junction bases left unmatched: 5. The length of the CDR3 is 15 residues. The germline V gene has CDR1 SGHRS and CDR2 YFSETQ. CDR3 amino acids: CASSPGDRATGELFF. The CDR3 coding sequence is TGCGCCAGCAGCCCAGGGGACAGGGCCACCGGGGAGCTGTTTTTT.

In this sample, this clone turned up once. The chain has TRBV9 and TRBJ2-1, with 9 positions matching TRBD2. This CDR3 has 15 amino acids. Germline CDR1 and CDR2: SGDLS and YYNGEE. V lost 3 bases and J lost 4; bases outside the gene matches: 5. Here the CDR3 DNA reads TGTGCCAGCAGCGCACGGCGGGAGGGTTACAATGAGCAGTTCTTC. This encodes CASSARREGYNEQFF.

This clone was recorded once. The chain uses TRBV4-3 and TRBJ2-3, with 7 bases lining up with TRBD1. Germline CDR1 reads LGHNA; CDR2 reads YSLEER. The CDR3 spans 13 residues. J was trimmed by 10 bases and V by 1 base; bases with no gene match: 5. CDR3 residues: CASSQVSQGAQYF. The DNA of the CDR3 is TGCGCCAGCAGCCAAGTTAGCCAGGGGGCGCAGTATTTT.